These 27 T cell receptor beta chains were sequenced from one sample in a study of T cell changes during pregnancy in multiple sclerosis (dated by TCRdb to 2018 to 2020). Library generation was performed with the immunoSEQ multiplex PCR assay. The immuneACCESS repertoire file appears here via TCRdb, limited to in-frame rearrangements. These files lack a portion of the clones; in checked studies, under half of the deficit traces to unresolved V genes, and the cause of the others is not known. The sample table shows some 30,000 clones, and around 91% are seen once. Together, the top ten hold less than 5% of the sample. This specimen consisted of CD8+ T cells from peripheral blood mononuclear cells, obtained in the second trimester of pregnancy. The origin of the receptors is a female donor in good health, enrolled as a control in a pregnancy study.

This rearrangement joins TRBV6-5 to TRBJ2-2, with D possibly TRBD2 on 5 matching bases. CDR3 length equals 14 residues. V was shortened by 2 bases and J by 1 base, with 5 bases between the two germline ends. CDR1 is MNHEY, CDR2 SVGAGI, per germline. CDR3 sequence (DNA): TGTGCCAGCAGTTACCGGGAGAACACCGGGGAGCTGTTTTTT. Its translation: CASSYRENTGELFF.

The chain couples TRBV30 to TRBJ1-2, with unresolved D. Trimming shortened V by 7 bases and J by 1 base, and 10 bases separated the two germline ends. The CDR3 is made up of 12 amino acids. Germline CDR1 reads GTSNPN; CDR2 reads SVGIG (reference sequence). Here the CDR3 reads CAFPQVNYGYTF. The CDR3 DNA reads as TGTGCCTTCCCCCAGGTTAACTATGGCTACACCTTC.

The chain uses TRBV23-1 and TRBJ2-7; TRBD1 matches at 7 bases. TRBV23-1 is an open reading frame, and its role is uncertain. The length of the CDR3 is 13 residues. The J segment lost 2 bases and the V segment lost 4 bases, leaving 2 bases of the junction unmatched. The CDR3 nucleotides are TGCGCCAGCAGTCGACAGGGTCCCTACGAGCAGTACTTC. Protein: CASSRQGPYEQYF.

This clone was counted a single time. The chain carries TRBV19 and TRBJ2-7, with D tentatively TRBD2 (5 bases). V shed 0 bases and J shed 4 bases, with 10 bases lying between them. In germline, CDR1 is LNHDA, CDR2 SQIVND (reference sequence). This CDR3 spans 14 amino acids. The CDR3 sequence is CASSIESGGYEQYF. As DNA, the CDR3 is TGTGCCAGTAGTATAGAGTCGGGCGGGTACGAGCAGTACTTC.

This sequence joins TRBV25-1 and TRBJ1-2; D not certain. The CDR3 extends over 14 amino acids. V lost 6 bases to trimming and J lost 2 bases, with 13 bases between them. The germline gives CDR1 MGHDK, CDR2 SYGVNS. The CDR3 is CASSLARFNYGYTF. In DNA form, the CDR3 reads TGTGCCAGCAGCCTAGCAAGATTCAACTATGGCTACACCTTC.

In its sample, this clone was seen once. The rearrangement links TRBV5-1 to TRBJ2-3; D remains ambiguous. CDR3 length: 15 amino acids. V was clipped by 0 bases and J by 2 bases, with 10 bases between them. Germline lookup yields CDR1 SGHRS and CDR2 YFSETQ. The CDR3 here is CASSLAVSNTDTQYF. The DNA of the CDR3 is TGCGCCAGCAGCTTGGCCGTTTCTAACACAGATACGCAGTATTTT.

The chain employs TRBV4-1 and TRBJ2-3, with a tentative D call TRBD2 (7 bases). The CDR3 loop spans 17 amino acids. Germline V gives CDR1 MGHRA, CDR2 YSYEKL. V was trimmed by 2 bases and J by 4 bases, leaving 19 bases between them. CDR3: CASSQLLSGGPPDTQYF. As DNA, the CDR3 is TGCGCCAGCAGCCAACTCCTTTCGGGGGGCCCTCCAGATACGCAGTATTTT.

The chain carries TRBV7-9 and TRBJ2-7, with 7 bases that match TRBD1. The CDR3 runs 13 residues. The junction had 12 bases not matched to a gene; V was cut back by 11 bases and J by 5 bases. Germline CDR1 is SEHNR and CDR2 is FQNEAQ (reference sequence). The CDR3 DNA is TGTGCCGGCAAACAAACCGGGACAGACGAGCAGTACTTC. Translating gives CAGKQTGTDEQYF.

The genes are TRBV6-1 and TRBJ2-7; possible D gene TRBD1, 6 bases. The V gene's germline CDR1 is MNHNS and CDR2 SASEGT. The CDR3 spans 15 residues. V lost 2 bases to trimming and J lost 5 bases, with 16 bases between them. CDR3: CASSEIYGQWNEQYF. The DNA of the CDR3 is TGTGCCAGCAGTGAAATCTATGGACAGTGGAACGAGCAGTACTTC.

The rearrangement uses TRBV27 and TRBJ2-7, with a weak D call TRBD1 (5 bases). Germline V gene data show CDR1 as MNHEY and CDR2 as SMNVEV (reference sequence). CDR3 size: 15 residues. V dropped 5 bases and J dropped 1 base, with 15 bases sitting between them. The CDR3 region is CASSLTGILSYEQYF. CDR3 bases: TGTGCCAGCAGTCTAACAGGAATCCTTTCCTACGAGCAGTACTTC.

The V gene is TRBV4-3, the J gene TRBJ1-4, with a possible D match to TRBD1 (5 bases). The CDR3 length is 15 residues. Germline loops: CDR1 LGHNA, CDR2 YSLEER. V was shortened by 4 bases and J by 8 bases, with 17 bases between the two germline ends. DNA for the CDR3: TGCGCCAGCAGCCTGAATGGGGGGGTTGGAGAAAAACTGTTTTTT. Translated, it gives CASSLNGGVGEKLFF.

This CDR3 reads CASSQEHRMNTEAFF. CDR3 bases: TGTGCCAGCAGCCAAGAACACAGGATGAACACTGAAGCTTTCTTT. The chain uses TRBV4-2 and TRBJ1-1; perhaps TRBD1 as D (5 bases). The CDR3 spans 15 residues. CDR1 LGHNA and CDR2 YNFKEQ come from the germline V gene. The V end was cut by 0 bases, the J end by 0 bases, with 8 bases between.

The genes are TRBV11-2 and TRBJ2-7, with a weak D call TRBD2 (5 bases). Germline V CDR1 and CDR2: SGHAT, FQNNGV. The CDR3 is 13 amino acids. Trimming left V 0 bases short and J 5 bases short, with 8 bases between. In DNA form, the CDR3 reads TGTGCCAGCAGCTTAGAACTAGTCCACGAGCAGTACTTC. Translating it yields CASSLELVHEQYF.

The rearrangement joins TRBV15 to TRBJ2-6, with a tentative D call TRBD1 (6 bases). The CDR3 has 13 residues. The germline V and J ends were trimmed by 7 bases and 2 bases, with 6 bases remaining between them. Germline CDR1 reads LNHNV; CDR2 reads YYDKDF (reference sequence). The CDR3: CATTGAGANVLTF. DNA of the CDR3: TGTGCCACCACAGGGGCTGGGGCCAACGTCCTGACTTTC.

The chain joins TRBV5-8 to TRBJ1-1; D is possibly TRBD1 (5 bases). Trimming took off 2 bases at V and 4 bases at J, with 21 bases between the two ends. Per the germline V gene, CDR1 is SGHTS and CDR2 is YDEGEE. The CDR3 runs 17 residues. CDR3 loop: CASSLGEEFVVGTEAFF. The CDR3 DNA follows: TGTGCCAGCAGCTTAGGGGAAGAGTTCGTCGTGGGCACTGAAGCTTTCTTT.

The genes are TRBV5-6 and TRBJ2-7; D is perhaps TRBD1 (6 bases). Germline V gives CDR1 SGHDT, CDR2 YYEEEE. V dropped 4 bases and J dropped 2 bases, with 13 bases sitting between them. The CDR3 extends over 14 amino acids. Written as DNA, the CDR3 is TGTGCCAGCAGCCCTAGACAGGCCCCCTACGAGCAGTACTTC. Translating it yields CASSPRQAPYEQYF. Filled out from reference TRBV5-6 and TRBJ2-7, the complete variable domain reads DAGVTQSPTHLIKTRGQQVTLRCSPKSGHDTVSWYQQALGQGPQFIFQYYEEEERQRGNFPDRFSGHQFPNYSSELNVNALLLGDSALYLCASSPRQAPYEQYFGPGTRLTVT.

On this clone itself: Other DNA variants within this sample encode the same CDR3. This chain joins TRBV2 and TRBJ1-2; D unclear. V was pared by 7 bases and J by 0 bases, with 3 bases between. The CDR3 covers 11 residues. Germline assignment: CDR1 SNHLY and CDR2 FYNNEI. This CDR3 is CASNSNYGYTF. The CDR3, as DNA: TGTGCCAGCAACTCTAACTATGGCTACACCTTC.

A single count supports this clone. This CDR3 reads CASSALDRSPYEQYF. The DNA for the CDR3 is TGTGCCAGCAGTGCCCTGGACAGGTCCCCCTACGAGCAGTACTTC. The V gene is TRBV27, the J gene TRBJ2-5; 7 nucleotides align to TRBD1. The J call is doubtful: the DNA matches TRBJ2-7 better. The germline gives CDR1 MNHEY, CDR2 SMNVEV (reference sequence). The CDR3 contains 15 residues.

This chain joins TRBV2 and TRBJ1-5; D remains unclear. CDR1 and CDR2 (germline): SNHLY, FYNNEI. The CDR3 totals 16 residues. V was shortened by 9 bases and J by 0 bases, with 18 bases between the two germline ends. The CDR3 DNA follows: TGTGCCAGTCATCTTAATGGGGAGAATAGCAATCAGCCCCAGCATTTT. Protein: CASHLNGENSNQPQHF.

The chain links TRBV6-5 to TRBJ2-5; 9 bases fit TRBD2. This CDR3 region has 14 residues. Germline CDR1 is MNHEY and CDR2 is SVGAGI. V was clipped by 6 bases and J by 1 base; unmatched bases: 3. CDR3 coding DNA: TGTGCCAGCAGCAGGACTAGCGCCCAAGAGACCCAGTACTTC. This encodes CASSRTSAQETQYF.

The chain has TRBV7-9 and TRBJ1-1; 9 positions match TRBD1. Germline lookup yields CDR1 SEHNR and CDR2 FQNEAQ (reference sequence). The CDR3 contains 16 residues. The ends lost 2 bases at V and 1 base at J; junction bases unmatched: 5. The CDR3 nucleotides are TGTGCCAGCAGCTTACCCCAGACAGGGGGGAACACTGAAGCTTTCTTT. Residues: CASSLPQTGGNTEAFF.

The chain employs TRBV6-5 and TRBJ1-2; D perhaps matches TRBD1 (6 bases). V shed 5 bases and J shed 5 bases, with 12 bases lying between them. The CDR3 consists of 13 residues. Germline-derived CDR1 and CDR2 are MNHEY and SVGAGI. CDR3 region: CASSPGQLYGYTF. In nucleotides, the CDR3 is TGTGCCAGCAGTCCCGGACAGCTATATGGCTACACCTTC.

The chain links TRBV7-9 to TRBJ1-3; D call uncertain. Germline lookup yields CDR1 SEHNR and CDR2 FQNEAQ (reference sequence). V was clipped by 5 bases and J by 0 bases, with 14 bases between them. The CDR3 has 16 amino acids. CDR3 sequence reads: CASSRTFLDSGNTIYF. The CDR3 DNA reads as TGTGCCAGCAGCCGAACCTTCTTAGACTCTGGAAACACCATATATTTT. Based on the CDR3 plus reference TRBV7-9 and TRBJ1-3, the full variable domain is DTGVSQNPRHKITKRGQNVTFRCDPISEHNRLYWYRQTLGQGPEFLTYFQNEAQLEKSRLLSDRFSAERPKGSFSTLEIQRTEQGDSAMYLCASSRTFLDSGNTIYFGEGSWLTVV.

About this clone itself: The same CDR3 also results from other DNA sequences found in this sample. For the CDR3, the DNA is TGTGCCAGCAGCGTAGGGCTAGCGGAATACAATGAGCAGTTCTTC. This gives the protein CASSVGLAEYNEQFF. This chain uses TRBV9 with TRBJ2-1, with 7 bases fitting TRBD2. This CDR3 is 15 amino acids long. The V and J ends lost 0 bases and 4 bases, in that order; junction bases with no gene match: 4. Germline CDR1 is SGDLS and CDR2 is YYNGEE.

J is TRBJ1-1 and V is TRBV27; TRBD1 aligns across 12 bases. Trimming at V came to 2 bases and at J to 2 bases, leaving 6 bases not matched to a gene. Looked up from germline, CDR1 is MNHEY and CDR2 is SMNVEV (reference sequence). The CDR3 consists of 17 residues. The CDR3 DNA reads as TGTGCCAGCAGTTTACGAGCCGGGACAGGGGGCAACACTGAAGCTTTCTTT. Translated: CASSLRAGTGGNTEAFF.

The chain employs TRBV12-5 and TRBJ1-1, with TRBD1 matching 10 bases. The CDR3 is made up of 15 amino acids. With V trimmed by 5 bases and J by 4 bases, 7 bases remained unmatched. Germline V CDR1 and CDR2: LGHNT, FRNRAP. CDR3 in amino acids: CASGPRQGALTEAFF. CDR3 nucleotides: TGTGCTAGTGGTCCTCGACAGGGGGCCCTCACTGAAGCTTTCTTT.

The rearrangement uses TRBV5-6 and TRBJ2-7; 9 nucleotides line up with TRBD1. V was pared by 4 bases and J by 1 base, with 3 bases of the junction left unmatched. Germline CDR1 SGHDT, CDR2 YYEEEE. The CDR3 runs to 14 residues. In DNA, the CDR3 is TGTGCCAGCAGCGAAGGGACAGGGTCCTACGAGCAGTACTTC. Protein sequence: CASSEGTGSYEQYF. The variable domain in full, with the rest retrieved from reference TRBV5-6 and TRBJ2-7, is DAGVTQSPTHLIKTRGQQVTLRCSPKSGHDTVSWYQQALGQGPQFIFQYYEEEERQRGNFPDRFSGHQFPNYSSELNVNALLLGDSALYLCASSEGTGSYEQYFGPGTRLTVT.